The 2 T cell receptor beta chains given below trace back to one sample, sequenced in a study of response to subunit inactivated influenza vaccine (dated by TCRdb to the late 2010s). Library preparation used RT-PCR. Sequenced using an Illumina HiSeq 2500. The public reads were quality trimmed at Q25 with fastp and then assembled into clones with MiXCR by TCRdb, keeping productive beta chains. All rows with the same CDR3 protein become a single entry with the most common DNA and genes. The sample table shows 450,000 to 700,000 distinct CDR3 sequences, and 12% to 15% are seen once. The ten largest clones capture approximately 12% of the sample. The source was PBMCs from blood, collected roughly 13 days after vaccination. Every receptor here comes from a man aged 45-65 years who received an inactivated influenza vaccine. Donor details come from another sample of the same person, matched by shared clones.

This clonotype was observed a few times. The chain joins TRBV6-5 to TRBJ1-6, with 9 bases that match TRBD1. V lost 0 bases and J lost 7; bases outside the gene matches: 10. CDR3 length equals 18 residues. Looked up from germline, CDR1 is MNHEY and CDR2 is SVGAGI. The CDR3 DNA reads TGTGCCAGCAGTTACTCTCGGTCGGGACAGGGCAGGAATTCACCCCTCCACTTT. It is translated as CASSYSRSGQGRNSPLHF.

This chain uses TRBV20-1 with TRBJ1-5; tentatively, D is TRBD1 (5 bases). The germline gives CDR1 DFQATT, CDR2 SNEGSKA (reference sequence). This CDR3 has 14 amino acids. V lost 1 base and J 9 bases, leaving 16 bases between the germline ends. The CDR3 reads CSARGGGSEGPQHF. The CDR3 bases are TGCAGTGCTAGAGGGGGGGGGTCCGAAGGGCCCCAGCATTTT.